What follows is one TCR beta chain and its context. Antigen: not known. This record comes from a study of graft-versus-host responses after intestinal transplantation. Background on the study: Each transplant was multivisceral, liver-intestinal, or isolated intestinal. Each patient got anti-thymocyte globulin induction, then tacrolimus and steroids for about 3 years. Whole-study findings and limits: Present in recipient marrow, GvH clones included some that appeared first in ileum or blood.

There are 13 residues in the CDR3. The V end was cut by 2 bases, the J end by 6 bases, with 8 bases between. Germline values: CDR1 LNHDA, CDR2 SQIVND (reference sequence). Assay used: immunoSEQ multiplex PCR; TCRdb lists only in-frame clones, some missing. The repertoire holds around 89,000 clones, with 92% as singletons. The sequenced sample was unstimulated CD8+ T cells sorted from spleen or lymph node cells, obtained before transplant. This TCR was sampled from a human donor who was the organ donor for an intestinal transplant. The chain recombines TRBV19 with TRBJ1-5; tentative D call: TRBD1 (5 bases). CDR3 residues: CASSIQGGQPQHF. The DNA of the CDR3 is TGTGCCAGTAGTATACAGGGCGGTCAGCCCCAGCATTTT.